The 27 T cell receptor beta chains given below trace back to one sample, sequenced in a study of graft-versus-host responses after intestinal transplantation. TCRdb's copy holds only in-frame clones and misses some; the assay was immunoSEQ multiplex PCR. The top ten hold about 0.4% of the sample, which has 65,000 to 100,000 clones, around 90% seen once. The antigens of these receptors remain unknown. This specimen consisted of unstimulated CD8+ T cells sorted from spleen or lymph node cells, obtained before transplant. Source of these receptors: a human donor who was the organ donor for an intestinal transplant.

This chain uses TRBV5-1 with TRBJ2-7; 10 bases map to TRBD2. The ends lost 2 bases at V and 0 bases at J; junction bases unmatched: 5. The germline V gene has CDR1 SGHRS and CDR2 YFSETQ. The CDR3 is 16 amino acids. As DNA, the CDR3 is TGCGCCAGCAGCTTCGCTAGCGGGGGCCGCTCCTACGAGCAGTACTTC. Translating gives CASSFASGGRSYEQYF.

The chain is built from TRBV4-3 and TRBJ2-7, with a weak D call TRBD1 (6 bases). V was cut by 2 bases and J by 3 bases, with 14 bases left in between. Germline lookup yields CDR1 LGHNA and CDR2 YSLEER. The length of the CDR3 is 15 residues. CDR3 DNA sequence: TGCGCCAGCAGCCAAACCGACAGGCTCAACTACGAGCAGTACTTC. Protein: CASSQTDRLNYEQYF.

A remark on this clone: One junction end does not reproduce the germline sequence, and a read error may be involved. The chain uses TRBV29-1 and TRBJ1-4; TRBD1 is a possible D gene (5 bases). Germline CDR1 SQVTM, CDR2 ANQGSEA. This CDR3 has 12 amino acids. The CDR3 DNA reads TGCAGCGTTGACGGGGGGGATGAAGAACTGTTTTTT. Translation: CSVDGGDEELFF.

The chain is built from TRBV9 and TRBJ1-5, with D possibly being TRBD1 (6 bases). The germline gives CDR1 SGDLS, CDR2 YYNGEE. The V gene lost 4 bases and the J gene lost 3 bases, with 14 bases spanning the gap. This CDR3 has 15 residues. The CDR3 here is CASSQLGGANQPQHF. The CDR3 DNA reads TGTGCCAGCAGCCAACTAGGGGGGGCCAATCAGCCCCAGCATTTT.

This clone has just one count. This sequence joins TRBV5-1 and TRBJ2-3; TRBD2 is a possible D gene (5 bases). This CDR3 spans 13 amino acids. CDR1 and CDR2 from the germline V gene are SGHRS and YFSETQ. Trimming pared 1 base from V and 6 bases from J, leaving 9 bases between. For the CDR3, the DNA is TGCGCCAGCAGCTTGCGGGGATGGGATACGCAGTATTTT. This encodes CASSLRGWDTQYF. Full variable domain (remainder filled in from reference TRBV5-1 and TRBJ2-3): KAGVTQTPRYLIKTRGQQVTLSCSPISGHRSVSWYQQTPGQGLQFLFEYFSETQRNKGNFPGRFSGRQFSNSRSEMNVSTLELGDSALYLCASSLRGWDTQYFGPGTRLTVL.

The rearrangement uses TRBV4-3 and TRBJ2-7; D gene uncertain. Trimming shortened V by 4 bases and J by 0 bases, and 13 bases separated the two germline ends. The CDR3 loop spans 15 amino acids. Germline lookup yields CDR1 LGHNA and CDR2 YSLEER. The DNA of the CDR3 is TGCGCCAGCAGCCGCACGCGTGAAAGCTCCTACGAGCAGTACTTC. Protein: CASSRTRESSYEQYF.

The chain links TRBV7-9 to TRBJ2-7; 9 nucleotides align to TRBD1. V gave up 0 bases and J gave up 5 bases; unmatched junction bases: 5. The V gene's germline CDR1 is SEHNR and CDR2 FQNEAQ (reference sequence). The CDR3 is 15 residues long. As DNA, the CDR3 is TGTGCCAGCAGCTTAGCGGGACAGGGAATTGACGAGCAGTACTTC. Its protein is CASSLAGQGIDEQYF.

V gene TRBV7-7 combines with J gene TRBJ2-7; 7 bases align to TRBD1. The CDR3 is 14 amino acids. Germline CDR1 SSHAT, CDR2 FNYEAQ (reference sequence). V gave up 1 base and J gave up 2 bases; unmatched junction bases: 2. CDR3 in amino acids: CASSLGRGTYEQYF. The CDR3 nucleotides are TGTGCCAGCAGCTTAGGCAGGGGGACCTACGAGCAGTACTTC.

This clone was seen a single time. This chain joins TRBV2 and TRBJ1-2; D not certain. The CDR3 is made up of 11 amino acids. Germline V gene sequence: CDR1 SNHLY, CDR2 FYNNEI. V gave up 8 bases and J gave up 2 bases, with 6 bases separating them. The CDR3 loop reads CASPVNYGYTF. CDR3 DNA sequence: TGTGCCAGCCCAGTCAACTATGGCTACACCTTC. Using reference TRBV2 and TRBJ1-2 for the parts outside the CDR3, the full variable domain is EPEVTQTPSHQVTQMGQEVILRCVPISNHLYFYWYRQILGQKVEFLVSFYNNEISEKSEIFDDQFSVERPDGSNFTLKIRSTKLEDSAMYFCASPVNYGYTFGSGTRLTVV.

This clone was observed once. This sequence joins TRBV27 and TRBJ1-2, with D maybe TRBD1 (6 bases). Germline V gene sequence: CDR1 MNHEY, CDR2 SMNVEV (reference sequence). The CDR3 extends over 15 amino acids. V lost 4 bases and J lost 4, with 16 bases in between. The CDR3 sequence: CASSSPSEDSYGYTF. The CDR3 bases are TGTGCCAGCAGTTCCCCTTCGGAGGACAGCTATGGCTACACCTTC.

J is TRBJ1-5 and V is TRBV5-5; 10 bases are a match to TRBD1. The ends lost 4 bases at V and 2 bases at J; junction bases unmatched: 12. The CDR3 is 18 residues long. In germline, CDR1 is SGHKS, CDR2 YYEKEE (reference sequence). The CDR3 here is CASSPGQGDCLCNQPQHF. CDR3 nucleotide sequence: TGTGCCAGCAGCCCCGGACAGGGGGACTGTCTTTGCAATCAGCCCCAGCATTTT.

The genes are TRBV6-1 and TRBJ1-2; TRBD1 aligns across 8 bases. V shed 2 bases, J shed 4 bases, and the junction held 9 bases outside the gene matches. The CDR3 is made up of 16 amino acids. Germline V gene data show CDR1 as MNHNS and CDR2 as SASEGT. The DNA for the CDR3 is TGTGCCAGCAGTGAAATCCCGGGACAGGATTTCTATGGCTACACCTTC. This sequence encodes CASSEIPGQDFYGYTF.

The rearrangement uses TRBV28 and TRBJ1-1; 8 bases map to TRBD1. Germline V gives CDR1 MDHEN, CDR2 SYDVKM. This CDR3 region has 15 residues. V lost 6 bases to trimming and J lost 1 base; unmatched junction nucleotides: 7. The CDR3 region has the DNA TGTGCCAGCAGACAAATCACAGGGGGGAACACTGAAGCTTTCTTT. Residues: CASRQITGGNTEAFF.

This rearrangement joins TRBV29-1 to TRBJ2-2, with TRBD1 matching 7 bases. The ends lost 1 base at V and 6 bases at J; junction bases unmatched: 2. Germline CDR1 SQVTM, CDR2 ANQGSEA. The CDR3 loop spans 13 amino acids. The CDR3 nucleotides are TGCAGCGTTGAAGGACAGGGCCCCGGGGAGCTGTTTTTT. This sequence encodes CSVEGQGPGELFF.

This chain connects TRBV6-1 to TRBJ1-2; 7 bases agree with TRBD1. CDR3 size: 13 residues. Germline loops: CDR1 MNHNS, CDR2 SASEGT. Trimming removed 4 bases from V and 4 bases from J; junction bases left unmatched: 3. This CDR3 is CASSVSGGYGYTF. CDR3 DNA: TGTGCCAGCAGTGTTTCAGGGGGCTATGGCTACACCTTC.

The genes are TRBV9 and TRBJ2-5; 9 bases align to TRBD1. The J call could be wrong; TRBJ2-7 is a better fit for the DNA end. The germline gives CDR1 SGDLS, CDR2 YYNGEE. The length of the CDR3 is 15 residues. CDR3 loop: CASSESGTGYYEQYF. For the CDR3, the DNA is TGTGCCAGCAGCGAATCCGGGACAGGGTATTACGAGCAGTACTTC.

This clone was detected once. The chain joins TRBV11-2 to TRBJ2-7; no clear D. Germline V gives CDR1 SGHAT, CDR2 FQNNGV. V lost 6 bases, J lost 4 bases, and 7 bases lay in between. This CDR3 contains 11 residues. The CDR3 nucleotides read TGTGCCAGCAGAACAGCTTACGAGCAGTACTTC. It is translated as CASRTAYEQYF. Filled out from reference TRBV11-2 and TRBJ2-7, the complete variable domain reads EAGVAQSPRYKIIEKRQSVAFWCNPISGHATLYWYQQILGQGPKLLIQFQNNGVVDDSQLPKDRFSAERLKGVDSTLKIQPAKLEDSAVYLCASRTAYEQYFGPGTRLTVT.

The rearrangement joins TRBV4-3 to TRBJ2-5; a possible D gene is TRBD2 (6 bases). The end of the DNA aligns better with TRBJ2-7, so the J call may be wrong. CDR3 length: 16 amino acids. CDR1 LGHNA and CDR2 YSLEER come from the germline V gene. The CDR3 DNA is TGCGCCAGCAGCCAAGTATGGGGCCGGGCGGGGTACGAGCAGTACTTC. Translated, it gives CASSQVWGRAGYEQYF.

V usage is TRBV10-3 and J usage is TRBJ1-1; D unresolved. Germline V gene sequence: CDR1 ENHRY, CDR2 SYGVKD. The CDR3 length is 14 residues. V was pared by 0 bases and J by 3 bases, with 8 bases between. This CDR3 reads CAISESEGYTEAFF. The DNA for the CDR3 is TGTGCCATCAGTGAGTCGGAGGGTTACACTGAAGCTTTCTTT.

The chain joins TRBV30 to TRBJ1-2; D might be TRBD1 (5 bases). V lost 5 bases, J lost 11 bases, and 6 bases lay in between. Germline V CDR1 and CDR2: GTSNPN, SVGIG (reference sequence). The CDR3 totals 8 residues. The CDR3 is CAWGQYTF. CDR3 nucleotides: TGTGCCTGGGGACAATACACCTTC.

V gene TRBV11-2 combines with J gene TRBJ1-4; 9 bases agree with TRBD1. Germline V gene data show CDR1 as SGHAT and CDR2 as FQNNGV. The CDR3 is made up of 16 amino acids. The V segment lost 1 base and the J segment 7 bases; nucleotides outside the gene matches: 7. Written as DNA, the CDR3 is TGTGCCAGCAGCTTAGGAGGTACAGGGGGCACTGAAAAACTGTTTTTT. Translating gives CASSLGGTGGTEKLFF.

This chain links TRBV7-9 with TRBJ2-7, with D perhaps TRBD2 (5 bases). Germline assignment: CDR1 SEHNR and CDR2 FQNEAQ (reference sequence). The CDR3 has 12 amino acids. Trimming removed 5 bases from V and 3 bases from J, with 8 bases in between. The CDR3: CASSEGYYEQYF. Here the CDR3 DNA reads TGTGCCAGCAGCGAGGGATACTACGAGCAGTACTTC. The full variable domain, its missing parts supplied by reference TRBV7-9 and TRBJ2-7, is DTGVSQNPRHKITKRGQNVTFRCDPISEHNRLYWYRQTLGQGPEFLTYFQNEAQLEKSRLLSDRFSAERPKGSFSTLEIQRTEQGDSAMYLCASSEGYYEQYFGPGTRLTVT.

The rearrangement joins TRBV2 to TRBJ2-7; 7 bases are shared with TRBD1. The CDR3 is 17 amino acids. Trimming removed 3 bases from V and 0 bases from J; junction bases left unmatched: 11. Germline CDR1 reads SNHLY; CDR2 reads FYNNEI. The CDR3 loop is CASSDFLPTGISYEQYF. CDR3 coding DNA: TGTGCCAGCAGTGATTTCCTACCGACAGGGATCTCCTACGAGCAGTACTTC.

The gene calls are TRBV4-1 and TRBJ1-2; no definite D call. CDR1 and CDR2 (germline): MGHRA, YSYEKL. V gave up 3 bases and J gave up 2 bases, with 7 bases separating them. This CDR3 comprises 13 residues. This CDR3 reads CASSHDGNYGYTF. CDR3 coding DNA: TGCGCCAGCAGCCACGACGGGAACTATGGCTACACCTTC.

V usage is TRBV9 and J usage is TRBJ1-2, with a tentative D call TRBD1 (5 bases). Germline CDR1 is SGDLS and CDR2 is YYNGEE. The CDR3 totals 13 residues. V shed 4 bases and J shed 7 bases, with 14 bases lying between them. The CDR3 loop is CASSSFNGGGYTF. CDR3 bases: TGTGCCAGCAGCTCATTCAACGGGGGTGGCTACACCTTC.

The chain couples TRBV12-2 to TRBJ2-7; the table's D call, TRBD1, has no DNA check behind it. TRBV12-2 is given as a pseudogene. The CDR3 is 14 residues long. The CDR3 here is CASRSGQGSYEQYF. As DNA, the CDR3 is TGTGCAAGTCGCTCAGGACAGGGCTCCTACGAGCAGTACTTC.

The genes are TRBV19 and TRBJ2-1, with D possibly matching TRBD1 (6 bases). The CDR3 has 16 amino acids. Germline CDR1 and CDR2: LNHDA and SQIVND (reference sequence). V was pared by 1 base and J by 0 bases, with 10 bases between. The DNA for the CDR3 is TGTGCCAGTAGTATAGTGGGGGCAGCCTCCTACAATGAGCAGTTCTTC. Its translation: CASSIVGAASYNEQFF.